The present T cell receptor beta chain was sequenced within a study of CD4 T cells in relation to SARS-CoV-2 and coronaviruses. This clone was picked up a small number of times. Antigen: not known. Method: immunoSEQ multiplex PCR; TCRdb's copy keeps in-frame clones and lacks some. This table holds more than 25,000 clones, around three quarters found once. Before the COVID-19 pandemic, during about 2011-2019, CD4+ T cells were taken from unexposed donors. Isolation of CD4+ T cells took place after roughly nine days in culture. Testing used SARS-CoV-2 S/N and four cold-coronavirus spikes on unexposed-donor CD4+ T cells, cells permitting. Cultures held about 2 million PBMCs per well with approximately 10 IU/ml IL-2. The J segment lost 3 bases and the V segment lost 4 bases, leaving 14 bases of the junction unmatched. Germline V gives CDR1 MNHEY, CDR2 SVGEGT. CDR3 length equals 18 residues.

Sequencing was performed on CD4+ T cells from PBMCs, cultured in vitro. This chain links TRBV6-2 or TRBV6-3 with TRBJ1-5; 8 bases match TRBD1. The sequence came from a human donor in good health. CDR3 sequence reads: CASSLLGSRGRSNQPQHF. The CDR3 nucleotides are TGTGCCAGCAGTTTGCTGGGATCCAGGGGGCGATCCAATCAGCCCCAGCATTTT.